This T cell receptor (beta chain) is drawn from a study of human T cells and chemical hapten exposure. About the study: Patients, a majority of them female, were diagnosed with alopecia areata, totalis or universalis. Study-wide results and limits: The study found expanded TCRs formed significantly more large CDR3 similarity clusters than controls.

Time point of the sample: patch test 3, about 24 weeks after DPC sensitization. Treatment noted: therapeutic diphenylcyclopropenone sensitization with weekly scalp DPC. The study drew its donors from alopecia patients who were 18 to 70 years old and suitable for DPC. Each CDR3 protein is one row after TCRdb ran MiXCR on the RACE reads. The sample yields about 30,000 distinct CDR3 sequences, approximately 5.8% seen once. This clonotype has a count of ten or more. Antigen: not known. V lost 1 base and J 3 bases, leaving 16 bases between the germline ends. Looked up from germline, CDR1 is SGHAT and CDR2 is FQNNGV. The CDR3 is made up of 16 amino acids.

The clonotype comes from a man aged 30 to 45 with alopecia areata. Some clones in this sample may be carry-over from other donors' samples. Sequencing was performed on whole blood, taken in connection with sensitization to the hapten diphenylcyclopropenone (DPC). The rearrangement links TRBV11-2 to TRBJ2-7, with D tentatively TRBD2 (6 bases). The CDR3 coding sequence is TGTGCCAGCAGCTTAGGACGACTAGTGCGTGACTACGAGCAGTACTTC. It translates to CASSLGRLVRDYEQYF.